The 13 T cell receptor beta chains given below trace back to one sample, sequenced in a study of identifying expanded T cells in peripheral blood. TCRdb's table, derived via immunoSEQ multiplex PCR, lists solely in-frame clones and lacks some. In the table there are under 85,000 clones, about 83% of which are singletons. The sample comprised blood. The source of these receptors is a person aged 18 to 75 in good health.

V and J are TRBV18 and TRBJ2-7; 8 bases match TRBD2. The CDR3 is made up of 14 amino acids. Germline values: CDR1 KGHSH, CDR2 LQKENI. J gave up 1 base and V 6 bases, and 5 bases lay outside the gene matches. This CDR3 reads CASSLAGGSYEQYF. For the CDR3, the DNA is TGTGCCAGCTCGCTGGCGGGAGGATCCTACGAGCAGTACTTC.

The chain recombines TRBV11-2 with TRBJ2-7; D is perhaps TRBD1 (6 bases). Germline loops: CDR1 SGHAT, CDR2 FQNNGV. The CDR3 spans 16 residues. V was clipped by 2 bases and J by 2 bases, with 16 bases between them. Written as DNA, the CDR3 is TGTGCCAGCAGCTTAAACACCAGACAGGCGGCCTACGAGCAGTACTTC. Residues: CASSLNTRQAAYEQYF. Variable domain in full (rest from reference TRBV11-2 and TRBJ2-7): EAGVAQSPRYKIIEKRQSVAFWCNPISGHATLYWYQQILGQGPKLLIQFQNNGVVDDSQLPKDRFSAERLKGVDSTLKIQPAKLEDSAVYLCASSLNTRQAAYEQYFGPGTRLTVT.

This clone was observed many times. The chain carries TRBV19 and TRBJ2-7; tentative D call: TRBD1 (6 bases). Trimming removed 2 bases at V and 5 bases at J, with 10 bases between. The CDR3 contains 13 residues. Per the germline V gene, CDR1 is LNHDA and CDR2 is SQIVND (reference sequence). The CDR3 loop reads CASSIIRGDEQYF. In nucleotides, the CDR3 is TGTGCCAGTAGTATAATCAGGGGCGACGAGCAGTACTTC.

V gene TRBV7-3 combines with J gene TRBJ2-3; 12 bases match TRBD2. The CDR3 extends over 20 amino acids. Germline-derived CDR1 and CDR2 are SGHTA and FQGTGA. Trimming took 1 base from V and 6 from J; bases not matched to a gene: 17. As DNA, the CDR3 is TGTGCCAGCAGCTTAAGAGGAGCGTTTAGGGCTAGCGGGAGGGCGGATACGCAGTATTTT. It translates to CASSLRGAFRASGRADTQYF.

This sequence joins TRBV4-2 and TRBJ2-5; 7 nucleotides align to TRBD2. Germline V gives CDR1 LGHNA, CDR2 YNFKEQ. The CDR3 length is 14 residues. V gave up 0 bases and J gave up 6 bases; unmatched junction bases: 4. The chain's CDR3 is CASSQEAGPKTQYF. The DNA for the CDR3 is TGTGCCAGCAGCCAAGAAGCGGGGCCAAAGACCCAGTACTTC.

In its sample, this clone was seen a few times. The chain is built from TRBV19 and TRBJ2-7, with 11 bases lining up with TRBD1. This CDR3 has 14 residues. J gave up 5 bases and V 6 bases, and 6 bases lay outside the gene matches. Germline lookup yields CDR1 LNHDA and CDR2 SQIVND (reference sequence). This CDR3 is CASRGRDRGNEQYF. The CDR3 DNA follows: TGTGCCAGTAGGGGCCGGGACAGGGGGAACGAGCAGTACTTC.

The V gene is TRBV30, the J gene TRBJ1-2, with 7 bases lining up with TRBD1. This CDR3 has 14 amino acids. V was pared by 4 bases and J by 6 bases, with 11 bases of the junction left unmatched. The germline V gene has CDR1 GTSNPN and CDR2 SVGIG (reference sequence). CDR3 coding DNA: TGTGCCTGGAATCTAGGTACAGGGGTAGATGGCTACACCTTC. Translating gives CAWNLGTGVDGYTF.

The gene calls are TRBV5-3 and TRBJ1-1, with D perhaps matching TRBD1 (5 bases). TRBV5-3 carries the ORF label, with uncertain function. V was trimmed by 2 bases and J by 4 bases, leaving 12 bases between them. This CDR3 spans 14 amino acids. CDR3 nucleotides: TGTGCCAGAAGCTTTAACTGGCAGGGCACTGAAGCTTTCTTT. Its translation is CARSFNWQGTEAFF.

V is TRBV5-4 and J is TRBJ2-7, with D perhaps matching TRBD2 (5 bases). This CDR3 has 14 residues. In germline, CDR1 is SGHNT, CDR2 YYREEE (reference sequence). The V gene lost 0 bases and the J gene lost 7 bases, with 14 bases spanning the gap. Here the CDR3 reads CASSLGERPGEQYF. The CDR3 DNA reads TGTGCCAGCAGCTTGGGTGAACGGCCGGGAGAGCAGTACTTC.

The rearrangement links TRBV19 to TRBJ1-1; unclear D gene. Trimming pared 6 bases from V and 7 bases from J, leaving 15 bases between. The CDR3 covers 13 residues. The germline V gene has CDR1 LNHDA and CDR2 SQIVND (reference sequence). Here the CDR3 DNA reads TGTGCCAGTAGGGACGGAGGTATGAATGAAGCTTTCTTT. As protein: CASRDGGMNEAFF.

CDR3 coding DNA: TGTGCCTGGAGTGTCACGACTAGCCCAGGGCTGCCCCAGTACTTC. It encodes CAWSVTTSPGLPQYF. The V call is TRBV30, the J call TRBJ2-5, with 7 bases lining up with TRBD2. There are 15 residues in the CDR3. V shed 0 bases, J shed 9 bases, and the junction held 13 bases outside the gene matches. Germline V gene sequence: CDR1 GTSNPN, CDR2 SVGIG (reference sequence).

This clone was found once. The chain employs TRBV7-2 and TRBJ1-3; no firm D call. Trimming removed 6 bases from V and 4 bases from J, with 13 bases in between. The CDR3 consists of 14 residues. Looked up from germline, CDR1 is SGHTA and CDR2 is FQGNSA. The CDR3 spells CASRIAGSGNTIYF. In nucleotides, the CDR3 is TGTGCCAGCAGAATTGCGGGGTCAGGAAACACCATATATTTT.

The rearrangement joins TRBV19 to TRBJ2-1; D gene unclear. The V and J ends lost 5 bases and 7 bases respectively, with 15 bases between them. The CDR3 is 14 amino acids. Germline CDR1 and CDR2: LNHDA and SQIVND (reference sequence). CDR3 residues: CASSFFSNLNEQFF. CDR3 nucleotides: TGTGCCAGTAGTTTTTTCTCAAACCTAAATGAGCAGTTCTTC. Drawing the rest from reference TRBV19 and TRBJ2-1, the complete variable domain is DGGITQSPKYLFRKEGQNVTLSCEQNLNHDAMYWYRQDPGQGLRLIYYSQIVNDFQKGDIAEGYSVSREKKESFPLTVTSAQKNPTAFYLCASSFFSNLNEQFFGPGTRLTVL.